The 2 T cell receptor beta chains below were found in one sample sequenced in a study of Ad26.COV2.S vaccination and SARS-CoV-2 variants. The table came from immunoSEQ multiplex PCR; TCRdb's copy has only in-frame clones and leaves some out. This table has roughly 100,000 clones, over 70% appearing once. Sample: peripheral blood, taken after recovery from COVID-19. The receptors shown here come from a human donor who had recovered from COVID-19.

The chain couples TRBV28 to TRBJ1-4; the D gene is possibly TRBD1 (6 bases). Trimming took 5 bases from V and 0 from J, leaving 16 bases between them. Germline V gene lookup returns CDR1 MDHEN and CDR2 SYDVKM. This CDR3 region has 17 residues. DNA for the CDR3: TGTGCCAGCAGTACCCAGACAGGTTTTACAACTAATGAAAAACTGTTTTTT. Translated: CASSTQTGFTTNEKLFF.

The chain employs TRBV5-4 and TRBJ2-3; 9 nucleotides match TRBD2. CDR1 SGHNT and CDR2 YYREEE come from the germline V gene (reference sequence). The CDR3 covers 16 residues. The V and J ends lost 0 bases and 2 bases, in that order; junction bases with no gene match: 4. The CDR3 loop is CASSLGAGGATDTQYF. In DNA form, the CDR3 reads TGTGCCAGCAGCTTGGGAGCGGGGGGTGCCACAGATACGCAGTATTTT.